These T cell receptor beta chains were read from a single sample in a study of post-analysis software for immune sequencing data. Via MiXCR, TCRdb re-called the PCR reads, giving one row per CDR3 protein. Here the sample spans 750,000 to 950,000 distinct CDR3 sequences, 35% to 55% being singletons. The sample was blood. These receptors were obtained from a girl aged 10-17 years with multiple sclerosis. Each CDR3 is given with its conserved first and last residue. The D gene is left open where the match is weak. Some rows mark clone size as missing; the rest say once, few, many or name a class of expanded clone.

D gene | J gene | V gene | clone size | CDR3 protein | CDR3 DNA
TRBD2 | TRBJ2-5 | TRBV15 | few | CATAPGLAEETQYF | TGTGCCACCGCGCCGGGACTAGCGGAAGAGACCCAGTACTTC
- | TRBJ1-4 | TRBV15 | - | CATSRRTYNEKLFF | TGTGCCACCAGCAGACGGACGTATAATGAAAAACTGTTTTTT
- | TRBJ2-3 | TRBV2 | - | CASSDLAPLIDTQYF | TGTGCCAGCAGCGACCTAGCTCCACTCATCGATACGCAGTATTTT
- | TRBJ2-3 | TRBV7-8 | - | CASSLTSVPSTDTQYF | TGTGCCAGCAGCTTAACCAGCGTTCCTAGCACAGATACGCAGTATTTT
- | TRBJ2-1 | TRBV24-1 | - | CATSGGVGQAGYNEQFF | TGTGCCACCAGTGGGGGGGTGGGGCAGGCTGGGTACAATGAGCAGTTCTTC
- | TRBJ2-3 | TRBV20-1 | few | CSARAPTISTDTQYF | TGCAGTGCTAGGGCCCCTACCATTAGCACAGATACGCAGTATTTT
- | TRBJ2-7 | TRBV12-3/TRBV12-4 | - | CASNLGSNNEQYF | TGTGCCAGCAACCTGGGATCCAACAATGAGCAGTACTTC
- | TRBJ2-1 | TRBV5-6 | - | CASSLAGGGEEQFF | TGTGCCAGCAGCTTGGCCGGTGGCGGGGAGGAGCAGTTCTTC
- | TRBJ2-5 | TRBV4-1 | - | CASSHLHQGRETQYF | -
TRBD1 | TRBJ2-1 | TRBV19 | - | CASAPGGLYNEQFF | TGTGCCAGTGCACCAGGGGGCCTTTACAATGAGCAGTTCTTC
TRBD2 | TRBJ2-3 | TRBV7-6 | few | CASSLVAGEGDTQYF | TGTGCCAGCAGCTTAGTAGCGGGAGAAGGAGATACGCAGTATTTT
- | TRBJ2-7 | TRBV7-2 | many | CASSLARDSREQYF | TGTGCCAGCAGCTTAGCGCGCGATTCACGGGAGCAGTACTTC
- | TRBJ2-4 | TRBV7-3 | - | CASSLTGGAGSSKNIQYF | TGTGCCAGCAGCTTAACTGGAGGGGCGGGATCATCCAAAAACATTCAGTACTTC
TRBD2 | TRBJ2-7 | TRBV20-1 | few | CSALRASGTYEQYF | TGCAGTGCCCTCCGGGCTAGCGGGACCTACGAGCAGTACTTC
TRBD1 | TRBJ1-4 | TRBV20-1 | few | CSVSTGSSQKLFF | TGCAGTGTTTCGACAGGGTCTTCACAAAAACTGTTTTTT
- | TRBJ2-7 | TRBV6-1 | - | CATGDTYEQYF | TGTGCCACCGGGGACACCTACGAGCAGTACTTC
- | TRBJ2-1 | TRBV9 | - | CASSPRVAPAYNEQFF | TGTGCCAGCAGCCCTCGGGTGGCCCCGGCCTACAATGAGCAGTTCTTC
- | TRBJ1-5 | TRBV4-1 | - | CASSQDPGDGHSNQPQHF | TGCGCCAGCAGCCAAGATCCGGGAGACGGTCATAGCAATCAGCCCCAGCATTTT
- | TRBJ2-3 | TRBV7-3 | - | CASSLAGPAGTQYF | TGTGCCAGCAGCTTAGCGGGCCCCGCAGGTACGCAGTATTTT
TRBD2 | TRBJ2-7 | TRBV29-1 | few | CSVDGGEYEQYF | TGCAGCGTTGACGGGGGGGAATACGAGCAGTACTTC
- | TRBJ1-1 | TRBV10-3 | - | CAITPAGRNTEAFF | TGTGCCATCACCCCAGCAGGCCGGAACACTGAAGCTTTCTTT
TRBD2 | TRBJ2-7 | TRBV27 | - | CASSSLLAGGYNEQYF | TGTGCCAGCAGTTCCCTCTTAGCGGGAGGGTACAATGAGCAGTACTTC
- | TRBJ2-3 | TRBV20-1 | - | CSARDNRYTDTQYF | TGCAGTGCTAGAGATAACAGATACACAGATACGCAGTATTTT
- | TRBJ2-5 | TRBV7-9 | - | CASSLATPKETQYF | TGTGCCAGCAGCTTAGCGACTCCCAAAGAGACCCAGTACTTC
TRBD1 | TRBJ1-2 | TRBV5-1 | few | CASSSGTGSYYGYTF | TGCGCCAGCAGCTCCGGGACAGGGAGCTACTATGGCTACACCTTC
- | TRBJ1-1 | TRBV4-3 | - | CASSQARDTEAFF | TGCGCCAGCAGCCAGGCCCGGGACACTGAAGCTTTCTTT
- | TRBJ2-5 | TRBV2 | - | CASSEVPPGWRRVETQYF | TGTGCCAGCAGTGAAGTCCCCCCAGGGTGGCGGAGGGTAGAGACCCAGTACTTC
- | TRBJ2-7 | TRBV12-3/TRBV12-4 | - | CAGSPSPGTPYEQYF | TGTGCCGGCAGTCCTAGCCCCGGGACACCCTACGAGCAGTACTTC
- | TRBJ2-1 | TRBV11-1 | - | CASSFVGKQFF | TGTGCCAGCAGCTTTGTGGGGAAGCAGTTCTTC
- | TRBJ2-7 | TRBV10-3 | - | CAISLGNYEQYF | TGTGCCATCAGTTTGGGCAACTACGAGCAGTACTTC
- | TRBJ1-4 | TRBV18 | - | CASSTTGGMYEKLFF | TGTGCCAGCTCCACAACCGGGGGGATGTATGAAAAACTGTTTTTT
- | TRBJ1-1 | TRBV11-1 | - | CASTMFPAAVPLNTEAFF | TGTGCCAGCACCATGTTCCCAGCCGCAGTTCCCTTGAACACTGAAGCTTTCTTT
- | TRBJ2-5 | TRBV14 | - | CASSRGDRNTQYF | TGTGCCAGCAGCCGGGGGGACAGAAATACCCAGTACTTC
TRBD1 | TRBJ2-1 | TRBV20-1 | - | CSAGDRGSNEQFF | TGCAGTGCTGGGGACAGGGGCAGCAATGAGCAGTTCTTC
TRBD2 | TRBJ2-1 | TRBV18 | - | CASSPPTSGTLYEQFF | TGTGCCAGCTCACCACCTACTAGCGGGACCCTCTATGAGCAGTTCTTC
TRBD1 | TRBJ2-2 | TRBV4-1 | few | CASSQRDRVLTGELFF | TGCGCCAGCAGCCAGAGGGACAGGGTGCTAACCGGGGAGCTGTTTTTT
- | TRBJ2-1 | TRBV7-9 | - | CASSLLGSNEQFF | TGTGCCAGCAGCTTACTAGGATCCAATGAGCAGTTCTTC
TRBD1 | TRBJ1-1 | TRBV14 | once | CASSLLDRVGEAFF | TGTGCCAGCAGCCTTTTAGACAGGGTGGGTGAAGCTTTCTTT
- | TRBJ1-2 | TRBV12-3/TRBV12-4 | few | CASGNWGSRGYTF | TGTGCCAGCGGCAACTGGGGGTCCCGTGGCTACACCTTC
- | TRBJ2-7 | TRBV29-1 | few | CSVHLTPYEQYF | TGCAGCGTGCACCTCACTCCCTACGAGCAGTACTTC
- | TRBJ1-2 | TRBV15 | - | CATSRGGEDGYTF | TGTGCCACCAGCAGAGGGGGGGAGGATGGCTACACCTTC
- | TRBJ2-7 | TRBV7-8 | - | CASSPLRSYEQYF | TGTGCCAGCAGCCCTCTTCGCTCCTACGAGCAGTACTTC
TRBD2 | TRBJ2-7 | TRBV11-2 | - | CASSPGGIAGYYEQYF | TGTGCCAGCAGCCCCGGGGGGATAGCGGGATACTACGAGCAGTACTTC
- | TRBJ2-3 | TRBV12-3/TRBV12-4 | - | CASSYDSTDTQYF | TGTGCCAGCAGTTACGACAGCACAGATACGCAGTATTTT
TRBD1 | TRBJ2-1 | TRBV7-2 | - | CASSTDRVLETQFF | TGTGCCAGCAGCACGGACAGGGTGCTGGAGACCCAGTTCTTC
- | TRBJ2-3 | TRBV7-2 | - | CASSLLTQAGADTQYF | TGTGCCAGCAGCTTATTGACCCAAGCAGGTGCAGATACGCAGTATTTT
TRBD2 | TRBJ2-3 | TRBV20-1 | - | CSAAGASGVENTDTQYF | TGCAGTGCGGCGGGGGCTAGCGGGGTGGAGAACACAGATACGCAGTATTTT